This record concerns one T cell receptor beta chain sequence. The antigen is undetermined. The length of the CDR3 is 17 residues. The germline V gene encodes CDR1 SGHRS and CDR2 YFSETQ. V was shortened by 1 base and J by 0 bases, with 17 bases between the two germline ends. These data are taken from a study of graft-versus-host responses after intestinal transplantation. At the level of the study: Transplant types were multivisceral, liver-intestinal, or isolated intestinal. General observations from the study: The study associated peak circulating GvH clone levels with early post-transplant HvG declines. There were GvH clones found in recipient marrow, and some of them appeared first in ileum or blood. Individuals who had graft-donor T cell macrochimerism had allografts that showed high graft-versus-host to host-versus-graft clonal ratios.

Repertoires were generated with immunoSEQ multiplex PCR, while TCRdb's copy carries only in-frame clones and drops some. The sample holds 50,000 or so clones, about 93% seen once. J is TRBJ2-7 and V is TRBV5-1, with D perhaps matching TRBD2 (6 bases). This TCR was sampled from a human patient who received an intestinal transplant, so some T cells may come from the graft donor. The source material was PBMCs, sampled about 800 days after a first intestinal transplant, on the day of a second. CDR3 nucleotides: TGCGCCAGCAGCTTGAGCCTTGACCAGCGGGCCTCCTACGAGCAGTACTTC. Encoded protein: CASSLSLDQRASYEQYF.